The next 20 T cell receptor beta chains were all read from a single sample in a study of cytomegalovirus exposure and HLA in healthy donors (dated by TCRdb to the late 2010s). Receptor libraries were prepared by the immunoSEQ multiplex PCR assay. For the multiplex PCR, a mixture combining 60 forward primers for TCR Vbeta segments and 13 reverse primers for TCR Jbeta segments was used. TCRdb re-hosts the immuneACCESS table, in-frame sequences only. Its copies lack some clones; in the studies checked, an unresolved V gene accounts for under half of them, and the cause for the rest is not known. Counted in this sample were 110,000 or so clones; around 70% of them appeared once. The ten largest account for around a tenth of the sample. The sample comprised PBMCs. Receptors originate from a woman between 50 and 59 years old in good health and CMV-seropositive.

This chain connects TRBV7-2 to TRBJ2-2, with 13 bases fitting TRBD2. V was clipped by 10 bases and J by 7 bases; unmatched bases: 6. In germline, CDR1 is SGHTA, CDR2 FQGNSA. The CDR3 consists of 14 residues. The CDR3 sequence is CATRTSGSFGELFF. The CDR3 bases are TGTGCCACAAGGACTAGCGGGAGCTTCGGGGAGCTGTTTTTT.

This chain joins TRBV25-1 and TRBJ1-6, with D hard to call. This CDR3 has 17 residues. Germline loops: CDR1 MGHDK, CDR2 SYGVNS. Trimming took off 3 bases at V and 4 bases at J, with 16 bases between the two ends. The CDR3 sequence: CASSDSQKRGYNSPLHF. In DNA form, the CDR3 reads TGTGCCAGCAGTGACAGCCAGAAGCGCGGGTATAATTCACCCCTCCACTTT.

The chain carries TRBV2 and TRBJ2-3, with a weak D call TRBD1 (8 bases). Germline V CDR1 and CDR2: SNHLY, FYNNEI. The CDR3 length is 15 residues. Trimming took off 8 bases at V and 4 bases at J, with 19 bases between the two ends. For the CDR3, the DNA is TGTGCCAGCTGCTCAGGGGGCGCGGGGGCAGATACGCAGTATTTT. It yields the protein CASCSGGAGADTQYF.

The rearrangement joins TRBV19 to TRBJ1-5, with 8 bases fitting TRBD1. CDR3 length equals 15 residues. Germline values: CDR1 LNHDA, CDR2 SQIVND (reference sequence). J lost 0 bases, V lost 6 bases, and 4 bases had no gene match. CDR3 DNA: TGTGCCAGTAGGACGACAGGGGTTAGCAATCAGCCCCAGCATTTT. This codes for CASRTTGVSNQPQHF.

The rearrangement joins TRBV11-2 to TRBJ2-3; 14 bases are shared with TRBD2. Germline CDR1 is SGHAT and CDR2 is FQNNGV. The CDR3 is made up of 16 amino acids. With 4 bases clipped from V and 4 bases from J, the junction kept 4 bases outside the gene matches. The chain's CDR3 is CASSSPTSGGADTQYF. CDR3 DNA sequence: TGTGCCAGCAGCTCCCCGACTAGCGGGGGGGCAGATACGCAGTATTTT.

This chain connects TRBV13 to TRBJ1-1; 7 bases align to TRBD1. The V gene end was trimmed by 5 bases and the J gene end by 2 bases; junction bases not matched to a gene: 17. Germline CDR1 reads PRHDT; CDR2 reads FYEKMQ (reference sequence). The CDR3 is 18 amino acids. The CDR3 loop is CASSTALPGQRINTEAFF. The CDR3 DNA reads TGTGCCAGCAGCACCGCTTTACCGGGACAGCGAATTAACACTGAAGCTTTCTTT.

This chain connects TRBV5-4 to TRBJ2-5; 7 bases are shared with TRBD2. The CDR3 has 16 amino acids. Per germline, CDR1 SGHNT and CDR2 YYREEE (reference sequence). Losses at the gene ends were 5 bases for V and 4 bases for J; bases not matched to a gene: 14. As DNA, the CDR3 is TGTGCCAGCAGAAGTAGCACGGGGGGTCTTCGAGAGACCCAGTACTTC. Translation gives CASRSSTGGLRETQYF. Based on the CDR3 plus reference TRBV5-4 and TRBJ2-5, the full variable domain is ETGVTQSPTHLIKTRGQQVTLRCSSQSGHNTVSWYQQALGQGPQFIFQYYREEENGRGNFPPRFSGLQFPNYSSELNVNALELDDSALYLCASRSSTGGLRETQYFGPGTRLLVL.

About this clone itself: The germline gene is not matched at one end of the junction; a read error may be the cause. V and J are TRBV28 and TRBJ2-4; 9 nucleotides align to TRBD1. Germline V lookup: CDR1 MDHEN, CDR2 SYDVKM. CDR3 length: 15 residues. CDR3 region: CASRGNTRDRVGRNF. The CDR3 DNA follows: TGTGCCAGCAGGGGGAATACCCGGGACAGGGTGGGTCGAAACTTC.

Concerning this clone itself: This specimen includes other DNA sequences encoding the same CDR3. The chain is built from TRBV7-2 and TRBJ2-7; 9 bases map to TRBD2. Germline V gene data show CDR1 as SGHTA and CDR2 as FQGNSA. This CDR3 has 15 amino acids. With 6 bases clipped from V and 3 bases from J, the junction kept 9 bases outside the gene matches. The DNA of the CDR3 is TGTGCCAGCAGTCTGAGTAGCGGGGGTATCTACGAGCAGTACTTC. The encoded protein is CASSLSSGGIYEQYF.

This rearrangement joins TRBV6-6 to TRBJ1-1; D may be TRBD1 (5 bases). Looked up from germline, CDR1 is MNHNY and CDR2 is SVGAGI (reference sequence). Trimming stripped 10 bases from V and 5 bases from J, with 17 bases between. The CDR3 sequence is 13 residues long. CDR3 sequence: CATRRSGGTEAFF. DNA for the CDR3: TGTGCCACCAGACGGTCTGGGGGGACTGAAGCTTTCTTT.

The chain recombines TRBV4-2 with TRBJ1-1; D is possibly TRBD1 (6 bases). CDR3 length: 14 residues. Trimming pared 5 bases from V and 1 base from J, leaving 11 bases between. The germline CDR1 and CDR2 sequences are LGHNA and YNFKEQ. DNA of the CDR3: TGTGCCAGCAGCAGATTGACAGGGAACACTGAAGCTTTCTTT. It encodes CASSRLTGNTEAFF.

This clone was seen a single time. The rearrangement links TRBV5-5 to TRBJ1-5; D is possibly TRBD1 (6 bases). Germline V gene lookup returns CDR1 SGHKS and CDR2 YYEKEE (reference sequence). The germline V and J ends were trimmed by 2 bases and 4 bases, with 10 bases remaining between them. The CDR3 totals 14 residues. The DNA of the CDR3 is TGTGCCAGCAGCTTTATGGACAGTAATCAGCCCCAGCATTTT. Its protein is CASSFMDSNQPQHF.

V usage is TRBV9 and J usage is TRBJ2-1; 8 bases agree with TRBD2. The CDR3 is made up of 20 amino acids. Germline CDR1 reads SGDLS; CDR2 reads YYNGEE. The V segment lost 1 base and the J segment 0 bases; nucleotides outside the gene matches: 15. The CDR3 spells CASSVSPVGTSGSSYNEQFF. The CDR3 DNA follows: TGTGCCAGCAGCGTATCACCGGTAGGGACAAGCGGGAGCTCCTACAATGAGCAGTTCTTC.

J is TRBJ2-7 and V is TRBV30; 11 positions agree with TRBD2. CDR1 is GTSNPN, CDR2 SVGIG, per germline (reference sequence). The CDR3 covers 18 residues. Unmatched junction bases numbered 14, after V lost 2 bases and J lost 2 bases. This CDR3 reads CAWSPIPLTSGVAYEQYF. CDR3 coding DNA: TGTGCCTGGAGTCCAATCCCATTGACTAGCGGGGTAGCCTACGAGCAGTACTTC.

This chain joins TRBV2 and TRBJ1-2; 7 bases map to TRBD1. From germline, CDR1 is SNHLY and CDR2 FYNNEI. Trimming at V came to 6 bases and at J to 2 bases, leaving 9 bases not matched to a gene. The CDR3 length is 15 residues. DNA for the CDR3: TGTGCCAGCAGCAAGGACAGGTCGGCGAACTATGGCTACACCTTC. Amino acids: CASSKDRSANYGYTF.

The V gene is TRBV30, the J gene TRBJ2-3, with 7 positions matching TRBD2. V dropped 2 bases and J dropped 4; count of bases not matched to a gene: 12. This CDR3 comprises 16 residues. Germline V gene sequence: CDR1 GTSNPN, CDR2 SVGIG (reference sequence). CDR3 sequence: CAWSWEGRNAADTQYF. The DNA of the CDR3 is TGTGCCTGGAGTTGGGAGGGACGAAACGCGGCAGATACGCAGTATTTT.

In nucleotides, the CDR3 is TGCGCCAGCAGCCTATTGGGGGGGCCGGCCAATGAGCAGTTCTTC. Translation: CASSLLGGPANEQFF. The chain combines TRBV5-1 with TRBJ2-1; weak D call: TRBD2 (7 bases). Germline CDR1 SGHRS, CDR2 YFSETQ. The CDR3 consists of 15 residues. Trimming pared 4 bases from V and 6 bases from J, leaving 17 bases between.

The chain links TRBV5-6 to TRBJ1-5, with 9 bases identical to TRBD1. Germline trimming cut 1 base from V and 5 bases from J; bases unmatched to any gene: 4. The CDR3 covers 15 residues. The germline gives CDR1 SGHDT, CDR2 YYEEEE. CDR3 loop: CASSLRWTGDQPQHF. CDR3 sequence (DNA): TGTGCCAGCAGCTTGAGGTGGACAGGGGATCAGCCCCAGCATTTT.

The chain has TRBV6-5 and TRBJ1-5; D might be TRBD1 (5 bases). V lost 5 bases and J 7 bases, leaving 12 bases between the germline ends. Germline loops: CDR1 MNHEY, CDR2 SVGAGI. This CDR3 is built from 13 residues. The CDR3 reads CASSPNWGQPQHF. In nucleotides, the CDR3 is TGTGCCAGCAGTCCCAACTGGGGCCAGCCCCAGCATTTT.

CDR3 amino acids: CASSLAHGATNEKLFF. CDR3 DNA sequence: TGTGCCAGCAGCTTAGCCCACGGAGCAACTAATGAAAAACTGTTTTTT. The gene calls are TRBV7-2 and TRBJ1-4; D not certain. This CDR3 contains 16 residues. Germline lookup yields CDR1 SGHTA and CDR2 FQGNSA. V lost 0 bases, J lost 0 bases, and 8 bases lay in between. Looking up the rest from reference TRBV7-2 and TRBJ1-4 gives the full variable domain: GAGVSQSPSNKVTEKGKDVELRCDPISGHTALYWYRQSLGQGLEFLIYFQGNSAPDKSGLPSDRFSAERTGGSVSTLTIQRTQQEDSAVYLCASSLAHGATNEKLFFGSGTQLSVL.